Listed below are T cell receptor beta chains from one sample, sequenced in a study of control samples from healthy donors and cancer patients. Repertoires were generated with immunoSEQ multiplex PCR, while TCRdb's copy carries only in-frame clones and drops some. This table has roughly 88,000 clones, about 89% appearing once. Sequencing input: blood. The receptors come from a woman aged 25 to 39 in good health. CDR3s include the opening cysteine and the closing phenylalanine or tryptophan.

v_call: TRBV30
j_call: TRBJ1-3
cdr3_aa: CAWTSDTIYF

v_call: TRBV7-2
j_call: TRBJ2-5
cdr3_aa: CASSLGQGYETQYF

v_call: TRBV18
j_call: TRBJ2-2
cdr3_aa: CASSLGLAENTGELFF

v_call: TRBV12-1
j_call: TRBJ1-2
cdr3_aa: CASSSAGQGAYGYTF

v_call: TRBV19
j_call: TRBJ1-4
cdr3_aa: CASSPDRWDEKLFF

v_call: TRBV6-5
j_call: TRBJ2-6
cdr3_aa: CASKGGAGANVLTF

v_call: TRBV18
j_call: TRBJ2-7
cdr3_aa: CASSPGQGDYYEQYF

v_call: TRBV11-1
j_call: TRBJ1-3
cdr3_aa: CASSIPGPSSNTIYF

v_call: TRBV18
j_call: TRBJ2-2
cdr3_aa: CASSPRSDTGELFF

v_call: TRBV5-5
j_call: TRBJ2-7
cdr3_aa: CASGTLTYYEQYF

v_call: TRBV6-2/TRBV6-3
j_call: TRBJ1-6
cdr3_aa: CASSNQGTGSPLHF

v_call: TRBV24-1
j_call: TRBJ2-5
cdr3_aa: CATSDPPRETQYF

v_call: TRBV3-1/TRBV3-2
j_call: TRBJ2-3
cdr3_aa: CASSQEERQGSDTQYF

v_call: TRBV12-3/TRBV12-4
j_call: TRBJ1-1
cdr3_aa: CASSDPATEAFF

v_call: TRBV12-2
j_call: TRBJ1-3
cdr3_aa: CASLLSSSGNTIYF

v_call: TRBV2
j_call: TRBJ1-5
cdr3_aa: CASRGTGRTGQPQHF

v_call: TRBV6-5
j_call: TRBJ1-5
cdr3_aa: CASTLGDPDRPQHF

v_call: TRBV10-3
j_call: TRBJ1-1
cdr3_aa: CAISGGGPHTEAFF

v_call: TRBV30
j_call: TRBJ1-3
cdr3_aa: CAWSVGENRGNLGAIYF

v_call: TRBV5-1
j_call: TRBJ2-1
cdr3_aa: CASSFLAGEIYNEQFF

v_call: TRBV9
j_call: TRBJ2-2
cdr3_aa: CASRSPPGELFF

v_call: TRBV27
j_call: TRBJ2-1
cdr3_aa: CASSTRLAGSSYNEQFF

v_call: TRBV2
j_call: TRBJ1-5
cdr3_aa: CASRWGEVQPQHF